This passage covers 13 T cell receptor beta chains from one sample sequenced in a study of CD8+ T cells in alopecia areata. Sequencing relied on a cDNA template that was reverse transcribed from extracted RNA. Produced via immunoSEQ multiplex PCR; TCRdb's table is partial and in-frame only. The top ten hold 4.5% to 5.5% of the sample, which has roughly 130,000 clones, 58% seen once. Sequencing used CD4+ T cells sorted from blood, obtained at week 0. These receptors were obtained from a human donor with alopecia areata.

This clone showed up just a few times. V and J are TRBV28 and TRBJ2-5, with D perhaps TRBD1 (6 bases). The CDR3 is made up of 12 amino acids. V dropped 11 bases and J dropped 2 bases, with 12 bases sitting between them. Germline V gene sequence: CDR1 MDHEN, CDR2 SYDVKM. CDR3 nucleotides: TGTGCCGGACAGACGGCACAAGAGACCCAGTACTTC. This encodes CAGQTAQETQYF.

In this sample, this clone is medium-sized (0.01 to 0.1%). The rearrangement links TRBV25-1 to TRBJ1-4; 9 bases align to TRBD1. Losses at the gene ends were 8 bases for V and 7 bases for J; bases not matched to a gene: 2. Germline V gene data show CDR1 as MGHDK and CDR2 as SYGVNS. The length of the CDR3 is 12 residues. The CDR3 coding sequence is TGTGCCAGCGGGACAGGGTTTGAAAAACTGTTTTTT. It codes for CASGTGFEKLFF.

The chain couples TRBV5-4 to TRBJ1-2; tentative D call: TRBD1 (5 bases). The V end was cut by 6 bases, the J end by 3 bases, with 12 bases between. Germline CDR1 reads SGHNT; CDR2 reads YYREEE (reference sequence). This CDR3 comprises 13 residues. CDR3 sequence reads: CASIPQGDYGYTF. CDR3 in DNA: TGTGCCAGCATACCCCAGGGCGACTATGGCTACACCTTC.

The rearrangement links TRBV27 to TRBJ2-7; D remains unclear. Germline CDR1 is MNHEY and CDR2 is SMNVEV (reference sequence). CDR3 length equals 15 residues. The germline V and J ends were trimmed by 2 bases and 3 bases, with 14 bases remaining between them. The CDR3 sequence: CASSLTLPQNYEQYF. CDR3 bases: TGTGCCAGCAGTTTAACCCTCCCGCAAAACTACGAGCAGTACTTC.

This sequence joins TRBV7-2 and TRBJ2-6; perhaps TRBD1 as D (5 bases). The CDR3 spans 18 residues. In germline, CDR1 is SGHTA, CDR2 FQGNSA. V was trimmed by 1 base and J by 0 bases, leaving 13 bases between them. As DNA, the CDR3 is TGTGCCAGCAGCTTAGAGCCCTCTACAGGCTCTGGGGCCAACGTCCTGACTTTC. Translated: CASSLEPSTGSGANVLTF.

Only a few counts were recorded for this clone. The chain combines TRBV10-3 with TRBJ2-2; maybe TRBD1 (6 bases). The germline V gene encodes CDR1 ENHRY and CDR2 SYGVKD. V dropped 5 bases and J dropped 1 base, with 8 bases sitting between them. The length of the CDR3 is 14 residues. The CDR3 region is CAISSQGNTGELFF. The DNA for the CDR3 is TGTGCCATCAGTTCACAGGGGAACACCGGGGAGCTGTTTTTT.

The chain carries TRBV7-2 and TRBJ1-1, with D hard to call. The CDR3 has 13 amino acids. Germline V gives CDR1 SGHTA, CDR2 FQGNSA. The germline V and J ends were trimmed by 1 base and 13 bases, with 16 bases remaining between them. The CDR3 DNA is TGTGCCAGCAGCTTAGGGACTGTGGACCATGGTTTCTTT. Protein sequence: CASSLGTVDHGFF.

This clone was seen only a few times. The chain carries TRBV7-3 and TRBJ2-3; 7 bases agree with TRBD2. The V gene end was trimmed by 5 bases and the J gene end by 0 bases; junction bases not matched to a gene: 5. The CDR3 has 15 amino acids. The V gene's germline CDR1 is SGHTA and CDR2 FQGTGA. This chain's CDR3 is CASSPGGISTDTQYF. CDR3 bases: TGTGCCAGCAGCCCCGGGGGGATTAGCACAGATACGCAGTATTTT.

CDR3 coding DNA: TGTGCCAGCAGCTTGTCCGGGAACTATGGCTACACCTTC. It encodes CASSLSGNYGYTF. The chain employs TRBV5-6 and TRBJ1-2; D is uncertain. Between the trimmed V and J ends, which lost 1 base and 2 bases, there was a span of 6 bases. The CDR3 is made up of 13 amino acids. Germline V gene lookup returns CDR1 SGHDT and CDR2 YYEEEE.

J is TRBJ1-1 and V is TRBV5-1; D perhaps matches TRBD1 (5 bases). The germline V and J ends were trimmed by 4 bases and 7 bases, with 17 bases remaining between them. There are 14 residues in the CDR3. The V gene's germline CDR1 is SGHRS and CDR2 YFSETQ. The CDR3 nucleotides read TGCGCCAGCAGCCCAATCGGGGGTCTTGATGAAGCTTTCTTT. Translation: CASSPIGGLDEAFF.

The chain employs TRBV5-4 and TRBJ2-2; D remains ambiguous. Germline CDR1 and CDR2: SGHNT and YYREEE (reference sequence). The V and J ends lost 2 bases and 4 bases respectively, with 6 bases between them. The length of the CDR3 is 13 residues. The CDR3 coding sequence is TGTGCCAGCAGCTTAATGGGCACCGGGGAGCTGTTTTTT. Translation: CASSLMGTGELFF. Using reference TRBV5-4 and TRBJ2-2 for the parts outside the CDR3, the full variable domain is ETGVTQSPTHLIKTRGQQVTLRCSSQSGHNTVSWYQQALGQGPQFIFQYYREEENGRGNFPPRFSGLQFPNYSSELNVNALELDDSALYLCASSLMGTGELFFGEGSRLTVL.

The chain links TRBV4-2 to TRBJ2-5; TRBD2 matches at 14 bases. J was trimmed by 0 bases and V by 5 bases; bases with no gene match: 11. In germline, CDR1 is LGHNA, CDR2 YNFKEQ. The CDR3 totals 19 residues. The CDR3 DNA follows: TGTGCCAGCAGCTCCTGGACTAGCGGGGGGCTATCGTACCAAGAGACCCAGTACTTC. Amino acids: CASSSWTSGGLSYQETQYF.

Only one count was recorded for this clone. The genes are TRBV6-5 and TRBJ2-3; D remains unclear. This CDR3 contains 13 residues. Per germline, CDR1 MNHEY and CDR2 SVGAGI. V was pared by 6 bases and J by 2 bases, with 9 bases between. The CDR3 region is CASRKPATDTQYF. CDR3 DNA sequence: TGTGCCAGCAGAAAACCCGCCACAGATACGCAGTATTTT.